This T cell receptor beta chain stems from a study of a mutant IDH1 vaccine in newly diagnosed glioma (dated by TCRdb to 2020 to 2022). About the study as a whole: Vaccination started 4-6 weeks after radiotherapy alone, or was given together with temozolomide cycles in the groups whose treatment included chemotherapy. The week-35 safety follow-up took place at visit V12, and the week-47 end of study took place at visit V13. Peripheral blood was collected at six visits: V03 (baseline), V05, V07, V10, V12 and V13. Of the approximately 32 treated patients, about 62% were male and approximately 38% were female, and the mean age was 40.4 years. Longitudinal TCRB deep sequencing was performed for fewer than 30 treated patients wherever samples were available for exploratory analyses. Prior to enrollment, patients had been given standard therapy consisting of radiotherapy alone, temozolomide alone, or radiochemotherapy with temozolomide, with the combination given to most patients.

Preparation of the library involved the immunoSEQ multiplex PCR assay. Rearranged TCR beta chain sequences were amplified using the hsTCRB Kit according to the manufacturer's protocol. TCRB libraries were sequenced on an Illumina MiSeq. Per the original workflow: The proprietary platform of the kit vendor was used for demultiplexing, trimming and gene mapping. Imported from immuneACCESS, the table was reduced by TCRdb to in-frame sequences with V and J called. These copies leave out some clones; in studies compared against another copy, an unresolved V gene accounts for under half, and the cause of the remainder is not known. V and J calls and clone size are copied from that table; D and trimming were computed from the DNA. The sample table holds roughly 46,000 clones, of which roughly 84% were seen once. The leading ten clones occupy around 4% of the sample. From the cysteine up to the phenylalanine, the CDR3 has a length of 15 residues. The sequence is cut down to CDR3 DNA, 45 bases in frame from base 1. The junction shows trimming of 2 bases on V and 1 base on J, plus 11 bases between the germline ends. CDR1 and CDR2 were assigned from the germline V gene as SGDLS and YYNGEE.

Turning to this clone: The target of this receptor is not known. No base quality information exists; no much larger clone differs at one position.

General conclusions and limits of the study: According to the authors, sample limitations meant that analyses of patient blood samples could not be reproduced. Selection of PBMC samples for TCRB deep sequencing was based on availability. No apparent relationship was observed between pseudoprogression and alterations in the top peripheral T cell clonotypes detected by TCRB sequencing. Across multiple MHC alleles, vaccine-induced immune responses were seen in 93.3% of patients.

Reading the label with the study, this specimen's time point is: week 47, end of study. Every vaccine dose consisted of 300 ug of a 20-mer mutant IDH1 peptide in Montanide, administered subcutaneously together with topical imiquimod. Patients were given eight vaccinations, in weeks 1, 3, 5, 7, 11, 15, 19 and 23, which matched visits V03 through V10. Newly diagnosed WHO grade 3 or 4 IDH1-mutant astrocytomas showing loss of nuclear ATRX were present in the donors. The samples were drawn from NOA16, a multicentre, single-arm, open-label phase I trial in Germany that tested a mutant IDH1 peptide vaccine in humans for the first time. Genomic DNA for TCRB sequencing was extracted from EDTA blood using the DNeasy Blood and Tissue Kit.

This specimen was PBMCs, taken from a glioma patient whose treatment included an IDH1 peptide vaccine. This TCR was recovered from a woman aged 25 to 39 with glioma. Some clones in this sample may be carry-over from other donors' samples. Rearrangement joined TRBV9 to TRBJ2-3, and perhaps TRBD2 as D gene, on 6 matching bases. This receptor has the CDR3 CASSVRGGRTDTQYF. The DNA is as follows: TGTGCCAGCAGCGTGCGGGGTGGGCGCACAGATACGCAGTATTTT.